This T cell receptor beta chain is drawn from a study of CD8+ T cells in alopecia areata. Study information: Tofacitinib dosing lasted 6 to 18 months, which was then followed by 6 months off drug. Regarding the study as a whole: There was only one nonresponder, so it was unclear how baseline CD8+ expansion relates to response. Persistence in scalp and blood during tofacitinib was observed for many expanded lesional clones.

Investigators isolated RNA and reverse transcribed it into cDNA to act as the sequencing template. Assay used: immunoSEQ multiplex PCR; TCRdb lists only in-frame clones, some missing. The sample yields some 110,000 clones, about 54% seen once. Treatment denoted: oral pan-JAK inhibitor, 5-10 mg twice daily. Peripheral blood, together with lesional scalp punch biopsies, was collected from alopecia areata patients. Points on this clone: Its cognate antigen is unknown.

The sequenced sample was CD8+ T cells sorted from blood, obtained at week 4, from a patient treated with tofacitinib. The sequence came from a human donor with alopecia areata.

DNA for the CDR3: TGTGCCTGGAGTGAACTAGACAGGAACACTGAAGCTTTCTTT. Protein sequence: CAWSELDRNTEAFF. The rearrangement links TRBV30 to TRBJ1-1, with D possibly TRBD1 on 5 matching bases. V was cut by 1 base and J by 1 base, with 10 bases left in between. The CDR3 covers 14 residues. Germline V CDR1 and CDR2: GTSNPN, SVGIG (reference sequence).